This TCR beta chain came from a study of blood T cell repertoires in COVID-19. Study in general: Researchers got acute and convalescent COVID-19 samples from the United States, Italy and Spain. Sample material is recorded as cDNA or gDNA derived from T cells, B-cell-depleted T cells, or PBMCs.

In the authors' workflow: The authors estimated nucleated cell counts from reference gene primer amplification. Libraries were prepared by immunoSEQ multiplex PCR; TCRdb keeps only in-frame clonotypes and omits some of them. That table supplies the V and J calls and clone size; D and trimming were determined from the DNA. The sample records about 98,000 clones, 70% to 85% being singletons. Germline V lookup: CDR1 SGHNT, CDR2 YYREEE (reference sequence). The ends lost 2 bases at V and 2 bases at J; junction bases unmatched: 5. This CDR3 contains 15 residues. V is TRBV5-4 and J is TRBJ2-3; 7 bases are a match to TRBD2. This TCR was sampled from a man in his 70s with active or convalescent COVID-19. What was sequenced was peripheral blood. The DNA for the CDR3 is TGTGCCAGCAGCTTCCCGGGGGGTGACACAGATACGCAGTATTTT. This encodes CASSFPGGDTDTQYF.